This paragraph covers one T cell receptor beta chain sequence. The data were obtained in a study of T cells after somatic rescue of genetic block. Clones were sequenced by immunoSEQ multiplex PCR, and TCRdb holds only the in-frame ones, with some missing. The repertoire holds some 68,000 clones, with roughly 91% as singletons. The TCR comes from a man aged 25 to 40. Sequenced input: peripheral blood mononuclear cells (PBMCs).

The CDR3: CASSFDRVGSPLHF. Written as DNA, the CDR3 is TGCGCCAGCAGCTTTGACAGGGTAGGGTCACCCCTCCACTTT. The genes are TRBV5-1 and TRBJ1-6; 7 positions match TRBD1. This CDR3 has 14 amino acids. The germline V gene has CDR1 SGHRS and CDR2 YFSETQ. J gave up 10 bases and V 2 bases, and 6 bases lay outside the gene matches.